This T cell receptor beta chain was recovered during a study of shared clonotypes between healthy human individuals. From CD4+ cells came CD45RA+ naive and CD45RA-negative memory subsets. Study-level findings and limits: Non-shared clonotypes had lower generation probabilities than clonotypes shared by all four sorted-subset donors. The represented genetic and exposure-history diversity was limited by the small number of donors. As a rule, naive subsets had a larger estimated richness than memory subsets.

Using immunoSEQ multiplex PCR, the repertoire was profiled, and TCRdb retains in-frame clones only, with some absent. The repertoire includes fewer than 200,000 clones, roughly 70% of them detected once, and 10% sits in the top ten. The CDR3 consists of 16 residues. Worth noting for this clone: No antigen is known for it.

This chain links TRBV21-1 with TRBJ2-1; the D call of TRBD2 is as the table states it, not checked on the DNA. TRBV21-1 is recorded as a pseudogene. This clonotype was sampled from a man aged 25 to 40 in good health. The sequenced sample consisted of memory CD4+ T cells sorted from blood. Noted subset: CD45RA-negative fraction. The CDR3 DNA reads as TGTGCCAGCAGCAATTGGCGGGGGTTCCCCTTTAATGAGCAGTTCTTC. Its protein product is CASSNWRGFPFNEQFF.